Each of the 10 T cell receptor beta chains below was sequenced from the same sample in a study of cytomegalovirus exposure and HLA in healthy donors. The primer mix had 60 Vbeta and 13 Jbeta primers. The repertoire was sequenced with immunoSEQ multiplex PCR; TCRdb's copy has only in-frame clones and lacks some. This repertoire shows 150,000 to 200,000 clones, roughly four fifths found once; its top ten account for 1.5% to 1.7%. The sequencing input was PBMCs. The receptors were gathered from a man between 35 and 55 years old in good health and CMV-seronegative.

The genes are TRBV27 and TRBJ2-2; a weak D match, TRBD2 (5 bases). The CDR3 has 14 amino acids. V was pared by 5 bases and J by 4 bases, with 11 bases between. The germline V gene encodes CDR1 MNHEY and CDR2 SMNVEV (reference sequence). The CDR3 region is CASSPQSGTGELFF. The DNA of the CDR3 is TGTGCCAGCAGTCCCCAGAGCGGCACCGGGGAGCTGTTTTTT.

The chain has TRBV29-1 and TRBJ1-2, with D hard to call. Germline V lookup: CDR1 SQVTM, CDR2 ANQGSEA. The CDR3 has 11 amino acids. Between the trimmed V and J ends, which lost 3 bases and 7 bases, there was a span of 9 bases. CDR3 sequence: CSVEAGSGYTF. The CDR3 coding sequence is TGCAGCGTTGAGGCGGGGTCTGGCTACACCTTC.

In its sample, this clone was seen once. The chain employs TRBV9 and TRBJ1-2; D call uncertain. The CDR3 is made up of 14 amino acids. Germline V gene lookup returns CDR1 SGDLS and CDR2 YYNGEE. Between the trimmed V and J ends, which lost 0 bases and 8 bases, there was a span of 14 bases. The CDR3 nucleotides read TGTGCCAGCAGCGTAGCTTCTAACTCCCGGGGCTACACCTTC. Protein sequence: CASSVASNSRGYTF.

The chain employs TRBV2 and TRBJ2-2, with 10 bases fitting TRBD1. The CDR3 loop spans 16 amino acids. Trimming cost V 2 bases and J 6 bases; bases outside gene matches: 6. Germline values: CDR1 SNHLY, CDR2 FYNNEI. DNA of the CDR3: TGTGCCAGCAGTGAAACAACAGGACAGGGGGCCGGGGAGCTGTTTTTT. Encoded protein: CASSETTGQGAGELFF.

J is TRBJ1-5 and V is TRBV6-5, with D unresolved. Germline values: CDR1 MNHEY, CDR2 SVGAGI. The V and J ends lost 6 bases and 0 bases respectively, with 12 bases between them. The CDR3 extends over 15 amino acids. The CDR3 here is CASSPAQNSNQPQHF. DNA for the CDR3: TGTGCCAGCAGCCCTGCCCAGAATAGCAATCAGCCCCAGCATTTT.

The J gene is TRBJ2-6, the V gene TRBV6-5; D may be TRBD1 (5 bases). The CDR3 runs 15 residues. Germline lookup yields CDR1 MNHEY and CDR2 SVGAGI. Trimming took 5 bases from V and 2 from J, leaving 10 bases between them. The CDR3 protein is CASSVGRAGANVLTF. CDR3 in DNA: TGTGCCAGCAGTGTGGGCAGGGCTGGGGCCAACGTCCTGACTTTC.

This clone was seen a handful of times. The chain is built from TRBV6-5 and TRBJ1-1, with D perhaps TRBD1 (6 bases). In germline, CDR1 is MNHEY, CDR2 SVGAGI. The CDR3 spans 12 residues. V was clipped by 6 bases and J by 6 bases, with 11 bases between them. The CDR3 DNA sequence: TGTGCCAGCAGGAACAGGGTTGCTGAAGCTTTCTTT. This gives the protein CASRNRVAEAFF.

The V and J genes are TRBV7-9 and TRBJ1-1, with a possible D match to TRBD1 (5 bases). The CDR3 extends over 16 amino acids. CDR1 SEHNR and CDR2 FQNEAQ come from the germline V gene (reference sequence). V lost 5 bases and J 1 base, leaving 17 bases between the germline ends. The CDR3 is CASSPRGSPWNTEAFF. CDR3 bases: TGTGCCAGCAGCCCACGGGGGTCACCATGGAACACTGAAGCTTTCTTT.

The rearrangement joins TRBV6-1 to TRBJ2-7; 8 bases fit TRBD1. Per germline, CDR1 MNHNS and CDR2 SASEGT. V was pared by 2 bases and J by 6 bases, with 3 bases of the junction left unmatched. CDR3 length: 13 amino acids. The CDR3 spells CASSERQGREQYF. CDR3 sequence (DNA): TGTGCCAGCAGTGAAAGACAGGGGCGCGAGCAGTACTTC.

The rearrangement joins TRBV29-1 to TRBJ1-1, with 8 positions matching TRBD1. V was clipped by 7 bases and J by 0 bases; unmatched bases: 10. Germline CDR1 and CDR2: SQVTM and ANQGSEA. This CDR3 comprises 15 residues. CDR3 protein: CSAPSGTGMNTEAFF. The CDR3 region has the DNA TGCAGCGCACCGTCCGGGACAGGCATGAACACTGAAGCTTTCTTT.